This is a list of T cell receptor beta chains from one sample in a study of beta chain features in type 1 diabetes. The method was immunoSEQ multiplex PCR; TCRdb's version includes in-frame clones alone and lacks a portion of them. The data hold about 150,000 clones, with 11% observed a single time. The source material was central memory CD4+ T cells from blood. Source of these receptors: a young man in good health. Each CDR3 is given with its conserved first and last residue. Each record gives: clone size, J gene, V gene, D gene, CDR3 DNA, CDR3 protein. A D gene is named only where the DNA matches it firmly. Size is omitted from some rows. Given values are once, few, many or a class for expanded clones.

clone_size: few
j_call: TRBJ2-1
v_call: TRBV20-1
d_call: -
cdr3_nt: TGCAGTGCTAGCGGGAACAATGAGCAGTTCTTC
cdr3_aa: CSASGNNEQFF

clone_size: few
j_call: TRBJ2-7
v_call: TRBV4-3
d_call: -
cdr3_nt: TGCGCCAGCAGCCAAGACGGAGCCGAGCAGTACTTC
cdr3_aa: CASSQDGAEQYF

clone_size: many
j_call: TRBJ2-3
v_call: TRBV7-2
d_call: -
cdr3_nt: TGTGCCAGCAGCTCCCACTATATTTCTAGCACAGATACGCAGTATTTT
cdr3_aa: CASSSHYISSTDTQYF

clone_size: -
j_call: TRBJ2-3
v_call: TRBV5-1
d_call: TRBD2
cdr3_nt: TGCGCCAGCAGCTTGGCCCCCGAAGGAGCGGGGGGCACAGATACGCAGTATTTT
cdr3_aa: CASSLAPEGAGGTDTQYF

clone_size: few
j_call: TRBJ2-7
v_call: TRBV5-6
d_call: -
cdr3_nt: TGTGCCAGCAGCTTGGCCTGGGCAGGGTCCTACGAGCAGTACTTC
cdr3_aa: CASSLAWAGSYEQYF

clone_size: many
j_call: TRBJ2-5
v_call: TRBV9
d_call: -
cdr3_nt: TGTGCCAGTTGCCGGGGAGGGGGCCCCCGAGAGACCCAGTACTTC
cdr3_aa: CASCRGGGPRETQYF

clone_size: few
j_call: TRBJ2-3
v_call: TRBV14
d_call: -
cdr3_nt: TGTGCCAGCAGCGTTCAGGGGGGCAACACAGATACGCAGTATTTT
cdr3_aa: CASSVQGGNTDTQYF

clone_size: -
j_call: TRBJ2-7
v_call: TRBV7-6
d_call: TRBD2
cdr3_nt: TGTGCCAGCAGCTTAGCGGCGGGAGTCCCCTACGAGCAGTACTTC
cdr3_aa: CASSLAAGVPYEQYF

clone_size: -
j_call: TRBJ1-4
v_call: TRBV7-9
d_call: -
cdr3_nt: TGTGCCAGCAGCTTATATTCAGGGAATGAAAAACTGTTTTTT
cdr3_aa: CASSLYSGNEKLFF

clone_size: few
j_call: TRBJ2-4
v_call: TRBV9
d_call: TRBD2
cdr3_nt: TGTGCCAGCAGCGCTCGGGGGGACGCCAAAAACATTCAGTACTTC
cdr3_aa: CASSARGDAKNIQYF

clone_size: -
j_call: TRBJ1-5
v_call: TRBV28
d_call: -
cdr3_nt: TGTGCCAGCAGCCTGGTATATGAGCCCCAGCATTTT
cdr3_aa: CASSLVYEPQHF

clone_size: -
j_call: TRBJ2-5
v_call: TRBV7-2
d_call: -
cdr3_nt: TGTGCCAGCAGCTTATGGGGGGAAGGGACCCAGTACTTC
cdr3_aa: CASSLWGEGTQYF

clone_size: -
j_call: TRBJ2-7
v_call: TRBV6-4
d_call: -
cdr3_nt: TGTGCCAGCAGTGACGGGAAGGGCCCGTACGAGCAGTACTTC
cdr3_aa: CASSDGKGPYEQYF

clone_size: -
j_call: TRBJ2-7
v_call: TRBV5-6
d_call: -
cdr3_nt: TGTGCCAGCAGCTTCGGGACTTCAGGGTCTTGGGGTGAGCAGTACTTC
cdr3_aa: CASSFGTSGSWGEQYF

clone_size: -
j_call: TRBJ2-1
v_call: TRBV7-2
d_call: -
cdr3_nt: TGTGCCAGCAGCTTTTTTAGTGAGCAGTTCTTC
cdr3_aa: CASSFFSEQFF

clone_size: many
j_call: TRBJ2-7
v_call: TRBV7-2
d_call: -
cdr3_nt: TGTGCCAGCAGCCCTACCGCCTACGAGCAGTACTTC
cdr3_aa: CASSPTAYEQYF

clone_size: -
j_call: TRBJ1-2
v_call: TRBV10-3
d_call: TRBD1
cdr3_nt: TGTGCCACCCGCACAGGGGGAACGGGAGGCTACACCTTC
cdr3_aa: CATRTGGTGGYTF

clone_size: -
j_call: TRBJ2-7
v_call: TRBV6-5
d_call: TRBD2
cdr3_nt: TGTGCCAGCAGTTCGACTAGCGGGGGTTCCTACGAGCAGTACTTC
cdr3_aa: CASSSTSGGSYEQYF

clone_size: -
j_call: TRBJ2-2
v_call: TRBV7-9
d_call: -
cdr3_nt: TGTGCCAGCAGCCCAGGCGTCGGTATGAACACCGGGGAGCTGTTTTTT
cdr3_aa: CASSPGVGMNTGELFF

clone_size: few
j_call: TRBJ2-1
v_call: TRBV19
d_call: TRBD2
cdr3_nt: TGTGCCAGTAGGCCCTCAGCCTCGGGAGGGTACAATGAGCAGTTCTTC
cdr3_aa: CASRPSASGGYNEQFF

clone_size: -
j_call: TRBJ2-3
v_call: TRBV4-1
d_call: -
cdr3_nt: TGCGCCAGCAGCCCGCCGGGACAAGATACGCAGTATTTT
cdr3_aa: CASSPPGQDTQYF

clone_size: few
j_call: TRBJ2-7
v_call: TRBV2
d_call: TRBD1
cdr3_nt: TGTGCCACAGCTGGGGACAGGGGGTACAACGAGCAGTACTTC
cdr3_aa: CATAGDRGYNEQYF

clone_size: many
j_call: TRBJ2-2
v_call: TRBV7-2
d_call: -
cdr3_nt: TGTGCCAGCAGCTCAACCGGGACGAACACCGGGGAGCTGTTTTTT
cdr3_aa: CASSSTGTNTGELFF

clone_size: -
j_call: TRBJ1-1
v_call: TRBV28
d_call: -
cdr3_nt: TGTGCCAGCAGTTTAAGGCAGGAAGCTTTCTTT
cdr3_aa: CASSLRQEAFF

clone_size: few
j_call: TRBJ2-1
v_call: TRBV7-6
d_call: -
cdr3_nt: TGTGCCAGCAGCTTAGGGACAGTATCCTACAATGAGCAGTTCTTC
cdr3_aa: CASSLGTVSYNEQFF

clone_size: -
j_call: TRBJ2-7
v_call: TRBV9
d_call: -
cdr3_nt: TGTGCCAGCAGCGTATCAGGGACCAACGAGCAGTACTTC
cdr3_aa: CASSVSGTNEQYF

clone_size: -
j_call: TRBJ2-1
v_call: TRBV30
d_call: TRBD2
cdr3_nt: TGTGCCTGGAGTGTCGTACTAGCGGGGGGGCATGGTGAGCAGTTCTTC
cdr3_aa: CAWSVVLAGGHGEQFF

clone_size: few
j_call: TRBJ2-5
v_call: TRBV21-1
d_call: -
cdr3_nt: TGTGCCAGCAGCAAGACGGAGGAAGGACAGGGGGAAAAAGAGACCCAGTACTTC
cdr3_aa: CASSKTEEGQGEKETQYF

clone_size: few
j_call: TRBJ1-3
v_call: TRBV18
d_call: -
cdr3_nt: TGTGCCAGCTCAGAGAGCCGGGCCACTCTATCTGGAAACACCATATATTTT
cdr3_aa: CASSESRATLSGNTIYF

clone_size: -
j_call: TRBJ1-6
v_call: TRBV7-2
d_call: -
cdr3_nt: TGTGCCAGCAGCTTAAGGATGCCAGGGGAATCACCCCTCCACTTT
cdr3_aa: CASSLRMPGESPLHF

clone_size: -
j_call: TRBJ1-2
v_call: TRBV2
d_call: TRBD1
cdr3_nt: TGTGCCAGCAGTGTCCTCACAGGGGTTGGCTACACCTTC
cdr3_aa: CASSVLTGVGYTF

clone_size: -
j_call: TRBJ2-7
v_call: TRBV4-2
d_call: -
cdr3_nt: TGTGCCAGCAGCCAAGAGCGGAGGTCTTCCTACGAGCAGTACTTC
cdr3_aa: CASSQERRSSYEQYF

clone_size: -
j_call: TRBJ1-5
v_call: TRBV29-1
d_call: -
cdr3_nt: TGCAGCGTTGAAGCAGGATTCAATCAGCCCCAGCATTTT
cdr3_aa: CSVEAGFNQPQHF

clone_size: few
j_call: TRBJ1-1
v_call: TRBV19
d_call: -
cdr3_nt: TGTGCCAGTAACACCGACCTCGACCGGAAAGCTTTCTTT
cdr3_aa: CASNTDLDRKAFF

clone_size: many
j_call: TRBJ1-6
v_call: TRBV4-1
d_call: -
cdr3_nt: TGCGCCAGCGCAGCTGGGGCGGCGAATTATTCACCCCTCCACTTT
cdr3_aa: CASAAGAANYSPLHF

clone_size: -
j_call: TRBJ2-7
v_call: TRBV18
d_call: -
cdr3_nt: TGTGCCAGCTCACCAAGACGAGGCGTCTACGAGCAGTACTTC
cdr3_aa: CASSPRRGVYEQYF